The clone carrying this TCR beta chain was counted many times. Per the germline V gene, CDR1 is SGHRS and CDR2 is YFSETQ. The CDR3 extends over 16 amino acids. V lost 4 bases to trimming and J lost 0 bases; unmatched junction nucleotides: 4. The investigators amplified TCR beta CDR3 regions from RNA transcripts. RT-PCR in the first round (using the HTBI primer set) targeted the TCR CDR3. In TCRdb, the multiplex PCR reads were re-called with MiXCR into one record per CDR3 protein. The table has around 420,000 distinct CDR3 sequences, less than 20% seen once; the top ten hold approximately 7.5%. This sample is part of a study of T cells in Graves' hyperthyroidism and ophthalmopathy.

This TCR was recovered from a woman aged 18 to 35 with Graves' hyperthyroidism. Sequencing was carried out using blood. V usage is TRBV5-1 and J usage is TRBJ1-3; 10 positions agree with TRBD1. The CDR3 coding sequence is TGCGCCAGCAGCCAGGGACAGGGGAGCTCTGGAAACACCATATATTTT. It yields the protein CASSQGQGSSGNTIYF.